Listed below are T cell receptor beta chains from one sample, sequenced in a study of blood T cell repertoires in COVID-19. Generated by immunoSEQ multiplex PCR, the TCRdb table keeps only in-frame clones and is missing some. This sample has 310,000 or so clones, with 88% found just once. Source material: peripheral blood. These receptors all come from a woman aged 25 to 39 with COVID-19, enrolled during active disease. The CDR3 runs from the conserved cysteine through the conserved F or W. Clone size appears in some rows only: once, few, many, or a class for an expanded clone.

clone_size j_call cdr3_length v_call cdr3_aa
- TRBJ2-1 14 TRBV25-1 CASSGKGRDNEQFF
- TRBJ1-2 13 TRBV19 CASSTTGAYGYTF
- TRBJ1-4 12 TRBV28 CASSSGPEKLFF
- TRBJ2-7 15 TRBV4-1 CASSQDQGRPYEQYF
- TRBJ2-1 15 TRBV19 CASSFSGRARGEQFF
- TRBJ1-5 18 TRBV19 CASSSRFGRGLWDQPQHF
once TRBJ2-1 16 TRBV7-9 CASSLVGQGVRNEQFF
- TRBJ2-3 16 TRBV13 CASSLEASGPTDTQYF
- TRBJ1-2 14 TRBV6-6 CASSPPDRADGYTF
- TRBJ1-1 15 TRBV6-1 CASSEWDKMNTEAFF
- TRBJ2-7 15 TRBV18 CASSQTRPPSYEQYF
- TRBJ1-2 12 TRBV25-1 CASRYDSYGYTF
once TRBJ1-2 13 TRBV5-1 CASSWDRGNDYTF
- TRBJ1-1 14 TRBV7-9 CASSLGGGNTEAFF
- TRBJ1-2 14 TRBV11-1 CASSLAVSGGGYTF
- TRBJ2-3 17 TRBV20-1 CSASLPWGGTVADTQYF
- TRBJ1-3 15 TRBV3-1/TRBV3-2 CASSQTDRAGNTIYF
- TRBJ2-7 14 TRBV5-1 CASSLRGAAYEQYF
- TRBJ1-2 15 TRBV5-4 CASSLGGGANYGYTF
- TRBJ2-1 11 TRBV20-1 CSASLQGAGIF
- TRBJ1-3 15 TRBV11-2 CASSLGAGTGNTIYF
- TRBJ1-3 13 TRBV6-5 CASRMTGRNTIYF
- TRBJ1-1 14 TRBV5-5 CASSAGLPNTEAFF
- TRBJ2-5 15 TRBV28 CASSLWSGGGETQYF
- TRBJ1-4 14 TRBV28 CASSSRGRNEKLFF
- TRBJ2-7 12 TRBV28 CASSVQNYEQYF
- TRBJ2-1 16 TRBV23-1 CASSHPSILLYNEQFF
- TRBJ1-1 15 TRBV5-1 CASSLLTGTNTEAFF
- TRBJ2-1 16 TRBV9 CASSVEGSGSYNEQFF
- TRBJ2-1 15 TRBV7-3 CASSLLAAAYNEQFF
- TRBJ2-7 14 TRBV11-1 CASSPRDRTYEQYF
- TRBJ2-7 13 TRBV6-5 CASSYGAAYEQYF
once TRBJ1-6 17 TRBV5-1 CASSLGPRGGRNSPLHF
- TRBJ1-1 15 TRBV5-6 CASSFYRGMNTEAFF
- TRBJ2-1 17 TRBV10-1 CASSENSGLPTYNEQFF
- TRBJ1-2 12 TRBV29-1 CSVEGQGSGYTF
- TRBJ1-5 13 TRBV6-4 CASSRETGSNQHF
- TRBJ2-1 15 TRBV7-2 CASSLARGRVTEQFF
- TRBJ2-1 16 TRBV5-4 CASSFFPAGGPNEQFF
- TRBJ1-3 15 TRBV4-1 CASSDTVHSGNTIYF
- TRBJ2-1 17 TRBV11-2 CASSLVGQGSSYNEQFF
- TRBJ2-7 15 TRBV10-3 CAISDGTGITYEQYF
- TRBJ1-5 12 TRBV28 CASTREGQPQHF
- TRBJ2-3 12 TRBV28 CASSPSTDTQYF